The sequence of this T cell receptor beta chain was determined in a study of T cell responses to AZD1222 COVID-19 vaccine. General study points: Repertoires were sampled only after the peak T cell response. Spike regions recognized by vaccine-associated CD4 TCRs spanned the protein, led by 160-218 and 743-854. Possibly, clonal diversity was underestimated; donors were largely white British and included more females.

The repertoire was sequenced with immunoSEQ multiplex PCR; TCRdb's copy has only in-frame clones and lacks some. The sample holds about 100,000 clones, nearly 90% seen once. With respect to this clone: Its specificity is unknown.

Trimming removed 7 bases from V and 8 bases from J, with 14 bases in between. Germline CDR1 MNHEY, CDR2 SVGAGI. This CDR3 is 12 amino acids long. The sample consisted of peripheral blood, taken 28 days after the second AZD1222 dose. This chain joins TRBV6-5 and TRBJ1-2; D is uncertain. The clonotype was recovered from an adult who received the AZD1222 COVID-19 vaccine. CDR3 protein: CASTEGWSGYTF. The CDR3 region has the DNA TGTGCCAGCACCGAGGGTTGGAGCGGCTACACCTTC.